The rows below give T cell receptor beta chains drawn from one sample of a study of cytomegalovirus exposure and HLA in healthy donors. Libraries were prepared by immunoSEQ multiplex PCR; TCRdb keeps only in-frame clonotypes and omits some of them. The table shows about 150,000 clones, with around 83% occurring only once. What was sequenced was PBMCs. Receptors were obtained from a woman under 30 in good health and CMV-seronegative. The CDR3 runs from the conserved cysteine through the conserved F or W. The D gene is left open where the match is weak. Where a row states a size, it is once, few, many or the class of an expanded clone; other rows omit it.

cdr3_nt: TGTGCCAGCAGCTTGCTTACAGGGGGGAACACTGAAGCTTTCTTT
cdr3_aa: CASSLLTGGNTEAFF
v_call: TRBV5-4
clone_size: few
d_call: TRBD1
j_call: TRBJ1-1

cdr3_nt: TGTGCCAGCACAACGACAGGGAAGCACACTGAAGCTTTCTTT
cdr3_aa: CASTTTGKHTEAFF
v_call: TRBV7-2
clone_size: NA
d_call: TRBD1
j_call: TRBJ1-1

cdr3_nt: TGTGCCAGCAGCTCGGATCAGGGCCAAGAGACCCAGTACTTC
cdr3_aa: CASSSDQGQETQYF
v_call: TRBV7-2
clone_size: NA
d_call: NA
j_call: TRBJ2-5

cdr3_nt: TGCGCCAGCAGCCAAGAAGCAGGGGGTCGTAATTCACCCCTCCACTTT
cdr3_aa: CASSQEAGGRNSPLHF
v_call: TRBV4-3
clone_size: NA
d_call: TRBD1
j_call: TRBJ1-6

cdr3_nt: TGTGCCAGCAGTTTAAGGACAGGCAATCAGCCCCAGCATTTT
cdr3_aa: CASSLRTGNQPQHF
v_call: TRBV27
clone_size: NA
d_call: NA
j_call: TRBJ1-5

cdr3_nt: TGTGCCAGTAGTTCAATTCGGGGTGGCTCCTATAATTCACCCCTCCACTTT
cdr3_aa: CASSSIRGGSYNSPLHF
v_call: TRBV19
clone_size: NA
d_call: NA
j_call: TRBJ1-6

cdr3_nt: TGTGCCAGCAGTTACTCACAGAACACTGAAGCTTTCTTT
cdr3_aa: CASSYSQNTEAFF
v_call: TRBV6-6
clone_size: NA
d_call: NA
j_call: TRBJ1-1

cdr3_nt: TGTGCCAGCAGCGCACCTAGCTCCTACGAGCAGTACTTC
cdr3_aa: CASSAPSSYEQYF
v_call: TRBV9
clone_size: NA
d_call: NA
j_call: TRBJ2-7

cdr3_nt: TGTGCCTGGAGTGCCCCGGGACTGCGGGGCCAAGAGACCCAGTACTTC
cdr3_aa: CAWSAPGLRGQETQYF
v_call: TRBV30
clone_size: few
d_call: NA
j_call: TRBJ2-5

cdr3_nt: TGTGCCAGCAGCACCTTACAGGGGATCGCTGAAGCTTTCTTT
cdr3_aa: CASSTLQGIAEAFF
v_call: TRBV7-8
clone_size: NA
d_call: TRBD1
j_call: TRBJ1-1

cdr3_nt: TGCGCCAGCAGCTGGTTTACCGGGAACTTCAAAGACAATGAGCAGTTCTTC
cdr3_aa: CASSWFTGNFKDNEQFF
v_call: TRBV5-1
clone_size: NA
d_call: NA
j_call: TRBJ2-1

cdr3_nt: TGTGCCAGCAGCCCCCATAGCGGTTACGAGCAGTACTTC
cdr3_aa: CASSPHSGYEQYF
v_call: TRBV11-2
clone_size: few
d_call: NA
j_call: TRBJ2-7

cdr3_nt: TGTGCCAGCAGCTGGGGGGTAGCGGGCACAGATACGCAGTATTTT
cdr3_aa: CASSWGVAGTDTQYF
v_call: TRBV9
clone_size: NA
d_call: NA
j_call: TRBJ2-3

cdr3_nt: TGTGCCAGCAGCCAGCTCTTGGGCGGGGGGACCCCAGAGACCCAGTACTTC
cdr3_aa: CASSQLLGGGTPETQYF
v_call: TRBV5-4
clone_size: NA
d_call: TRBD2
j_call: TRBJ2-5